These T cell receptor beta chains were read from a single sample in a study of graft-versus-host responses after intestinal transplantation. Their cognate antigens are unknown. Profiled with immunoSEQ multiplex PCR; TCRdb holds only in-frame clones, not every one. The sample carries roughly 90,000 clones, approximately 90% recorded once. The sequences come from unstimulated CD8+ T cells sorted from spleen or lymph node cells, collected before intestinal transplant. These receptors were taken from a human donor who received an intestinal transplant. Each CDR3 is given with its conserved first and last residue. The D gene is left open where the match is weak. Part of the rows lack a size; the others show once, few, many or a class for expanded clones.

D gene: TRBD2
V gene: TRBV11-2
J gene: TRBJ2-7
clone size: NA
CDR3 protein: CASSDRAGGHEQYF
CDR3 DNA: TGTGCCAGTAGCGATCGGGCGGGGGGGCACGAGCAGTACTTC

D gene: NA
V gene: TRBV25-1
J gene: TRBJ1-2
clone size: NA
CDR3 protein: CASSVVPYYGYTF
CDR3 DNA: TGTGCCAGCAGTGTAGTGCCCTACTATGGCTACACCTTC

D gene: NA
V gene: TRBV15
J gene: TRBJ1-6
clone size: NA
CDR3 protein: CATSGLNNSPLHF
CDR3 DNA: TGTGCCACCAGCGGGCTGAATAATTCACCCCTCCACTTT

D gene: NA
V gene: TRBV4-2
J gene: TRBJ2-7
clone size: NA
CDR3 protein: CASSQSADLQYF
CDR3 DNA: TGTGCCAGCAGCCAATCTGCGGATCTACAGTACTTC

D gene: NA
V gene: TRBV5-1
J gene: TRBJ1-1
clone size: NA
CDR3 protein: CASSLTPSRMNTEAFF
CDR3 DNA: TGCGCCAGCAGCTTGACGCCCAGCCGAATGAACACTGAAGCTTTCTTT

D gene: NA
V gene: TRBV6-5
J gene: TRBJ2-7
clone size: NA
CDR3 protein: CASSYGRDISYEQYF
CDR3 DNA: TGTGCCAGCAGTTACGGACGGGATATCTCCTACGAGCAGTACTTC

D gene: TRBD2
V gene: TRBV29-1
J gene: TRBJ2-7
clone size: NA
CDR3 protein: CSVEGASGNYEQYF
CDR3 DNA: TGCAGCGTTGAGGGGGCTAGCGGGAACTACGAGCAGTACTTC

D gene: NA
V gene: TRBV28
J gene: TRBJ2-7
clone size: NA
CDR3 protein: CASSLYLTRYEQYF
CDR3 DNA: TGTGCCAGCAGTTTATACCTGACCCGTTACGAGCAGTACTTC

D gene: TRBD1
V gene: TRBV6-6
J gene: TRBJ2-7
clone size: NA
CDR3 protein: CASSTGGGYEQYF
CDR3 DNA: TGTGCCAGCAGCACAGGGGGAGGCTACGAGCAGTACTTC

D gene: TRBD2
V gene: TRBV19
J gene: TRBJ2-1
clone size: NA
CDR3 protein: CASTELAGASYNEQFF
CDR3 DNA: TGTGCCAGTACCGAACTAGCGGGAGCATCGTACAATGAGCAGTTCTTC

D gene: NA
V gene: TRBV27
J gene: TRBJ1-4
clone size: once
CDR3 protein: CASSLSSGEKLFF
CDR3 DNA: TGTGCCAGCAGTTTATCGTCAGGCGAAAAACTGTTTTTT

D gene: TRBD2
V gene: TRBV28
J gene: TRBJ2-3
clone size: NA
CDR3 protein: CASSWDLAGGGTQYF
CDR3 DNA: TGTGCCAGCAGTTGGGATCTAGCGGGAGGCGGCACGCAGTATTTT

D gene: TRBD1
V gene: TRBV19
J gene: TRBJ2-3
clone size: NA
CDR3 protein: CALPKGASTDTQYF
CDR3 DNA: TGTGCCCTTCCAAAGGGGGCGAGCACAGATACGCAGTATTTT

D gene: TRBD2
V gene: TRBV7-9
J gene: TRBJ2-2
clone size: NA
CDR3 protein: CALGAGNTGELFF
CDR3 DNA: TGTGCTTTAGGAGCGGGAAACACCGGGGAGCTGTTTTTT

D gene: NA
V gene: TRBV27
J gene: TRBJ2-1
clone size: NA
CDR3 protein: CASSFPAGVGEQFF
CDR3 DNA: TGTGCCAGCAGTTTTCCCGCGGGTGTGGGGGAGCAGTTCTTC

D gene: NA
V gene: TRBV7-9
J gene: TRBJ2-7
clone size: NA
CDR3 protein: CASSLVADYEQYF
CDR3 DNA: TGTGCCAGCAGCTTAGTGGCAGACTACGAGCAGTACTTC

D gene: TRBD1
V gene: TRBV6-5
J gene: TRBJ2-7
clone size: NA
CDR3 protein: CASRTGPYEQYF
CDR3 DNA: TGTGCCAGCAGGACAGGGCCCTACGAGCAGTACTTC

D gene: TRBD1
V gene: TRBV19
J gene: TRBJ2-3
clone size: NA
CDR3 protein: CASSATGGTSDTQYF
CDR3 DNA: TGTGCCAGTAGTGCGACAGGGGGAACTTCAGATACGCAGTATTTT

D gene: TRBD1
V gene: TRBV4-1
J gene: TRBJ1-2
clone size: NA
CDR3 protein: CASSQTTGNTYGYTF
CDR3 DNA: TGCGCCAGCAGCCAAACGACAGGGAACACCTATGGCTACACCTTC

D gene: NA
V gene: TRBV11-2
J gene: TRBJ1-1
clone size: NA
CDR3 protein: CASSLLFRMNTEAFF
CDR3 DNA: TGTGCCAGCAGCTTACTCTTCAGAATGAACACTGAAGCTTTCTTT

D gene: NA
V gene: TRBV28
J gene: TRBJ1-3
clone size: NA
CDR3 protein: CASSYDSSGNTIYF
CDR3 DNA: TGTGCCAGCAGCTACGACAGCTCTGGAAACACCATATATTTT

D gene: TRBD1
V gene: TRBV7-7
J gene: TRBJ2-7
clone size: NA
CDR3 protein: CASSAGTGDYEQYF
CDR3 DNA: TGTGCCAGCAGTGCCGGGACAGGAGACTACGAGCAGTACTTC

D gene: NA
V gene: TRBV10-3
J gene: TRBJ1-2
clone size: once
CDR3 protein: CATRQERDGYTF
CDR3 DNA: TGTGCCACCAGACAGGAGCGGGATGGCTACACCTTC

D gene: NA
V gene: TRBV30
J gene: TRBJ2-7
clone size: NA
CDR3 protein: CAWSEVRGRAYEQYF
CDR3 DNA: TGTGCCTGGAGTGAGGTCAGGGGAAGGGCCTACGAGCAGTACTTC

D gene: NA
V gene: TRBV4-1
J gene: TRBJ2-7
clone size: NA
CDR3 protein: CASSQALGYEQYF
CDR3 DNA: TGCGCCAGCAGCCAAGCCCTAGGCTACGAGCAGTACTTC

D gene: TRBD2
V gene: TRBV19
J gene: TRBJ2-2
clone size: NA
CDR3 protein: CASTTLAGEFNTGELFF
CDR3 DNA: TGTGCCAGTACCACCCTGGCGGGGGAGTTCAACACCGGGGAGCTGTTTTTT

D gene: NA
V gene: TRBV19
J gene: TRBJ2-7
clone size: NA
CDR3 protein: CASSIAHLYEQYF
CDR3 DNA: TGTGCCAGTAGTATTGCACACCTGTACGAGCAGTACTTC

D gene: NA
V gene: TRBV7-3
J gene: TRBJ2-3
clone size: NA
CDR3 protein: CASSLKVTDTQYF
CDR3 DNA: TGTGCCAGCAGCTTAAAAGTCACAGATACGCAGTATTTT

D gene: NA
V gene: TRBV5-1
J gene: TRBJ2-3
clone size: NA
CDR3 protein: CASSLESISDTQFF
CDR3 DNA: TGCGCCAGCAGCTTGGAATCAATCTCAGATACGCAGTTTTTT

D gene: NA
V gene: TRBV7-2
J gene: TRBJ2-7
clone size: NA
CDR3 protein: CASSHSGLDEQYF
CDR3 DNA: TGTGCCAGCAGCCATTCAGGACTTGACGAGCAGTACTTC

D gene: TRBD1
V gene: TRBV9
J gene: TRBJ1-5
clone size: NA
CDR3 protein: CASSAGTGDNQPQHF
CDR3 DNA: TGTGCCAGCAGCGCCGGGACAGGGGACAATCAGCCCCAGCATTTT

D gene: TRBD2
V gene: TRBV10-2
J gene: TRBJ2-7
clone size: NA
CDR3 protein: CASRAGLAGFDEQYF
CDR3 DNA: TGCGCCAGCAGGGCGGGACTAGCGGGATTTGACGAGCAGTACTTC

D gene: NA
V gene: TRBV12-5
J gene: TRBJ2-7
clone size: NA
CDR3 protein: CASGLVRTPPYEQYF
CDR3 DNA: TGTGCTAGTGGTTTGGTACGGACGCCCCCCTACGAGCAGTACTTC

D gene: NA
V gene: TRBV9
J gene: TRBJ2-7
clone size: NA
CDR3 protein: CASSPRRGPYEQYF
CDR3 DNA: TGTGCCAGCAGCCCTCGCCGGGGGCCGTACGAGCAGTACTTC

D gene: TRBD1
V gene: TRBV5-1
J gene: TRBJ2-7
clone size: NA
CDR3 protein: CAITPDRGDSYEQYF
CDR3 DNA: TGCGCCATCACACCGGACAGGGGGGACTCCTACGAGCAGTACTTC

D gene: NA
V gene: TRBV28
J gene: TRBJ2-7
clone size: NA
CDR3 protein: CASSPTGSYEQYF
CDR3 DNA: TGTGCCAGCAGTCCAACCGGATCTTACGAGCAGTACTTC

D gene: TRBD2
V gene: TRBV13
J gene: TRBJ2-1
clone size: NA
CDR3 protein: CASSHSFREALSEQFF
CDR3 DNA: TGTGCCAGCAGCCACAGTTTCCGGGAGGCCCTCAGTGAGCAGTTCTTC

D gene: TRBD2
V gene: TRBV10-2
J gene: TRBJ2-1
clone size: NA
CDR3 protein: CASGGAGGLTVYNEQFF
CDR3 DNA: TGCGCCAGCGGGGGAGCGGGGGGGCTTACAGTCTACAATGAGCAGTTCTTC

D gene: TRBD2
V gene: TRBV28
J gene: TRBJ2-1
clone size: NA
CDR3 protein: CASQTGTSGRDEQFF
CDR3 DNA: TGTGCCAGCCAAACCGGGACTAGCGGGAGGGATGAGCAGTTCTTC

D gene: TRBD1
V gene: TRBV30
J gene: TRBJ2-7
clone size: once
CDR3 protein: CAWDRGDEQYF
CDR3 DNA: TGTGCCTGGGACAGGGGAGACGAGCAGTACTTC

D gene: NA
V gene: TRBV4-2
J gene: TRBJ2-3
clone size: NA
CDR3 protein: CASSQAQTSIFADTQYF
CDR3 DNA: TGTGCCAGCAGCCAAGCTCAGACTAGTATTTTTGCAGATACGCAGTATTTT

D gene: TRBD2
V gene: TRBV5-1
J gene: TRBJ2-1
clone size: NA
CDR3 protein: CASSFGLAAEQFF
CDR3 DNA: TGCGCCAGCAGCTTTGGGCTAGCGGCTGAGCAGTTCTTC

D gene: NA
V gene: TRBV19
J gene: TRBJ1-5
clone size: NA
CDR3 protein: CASSTRGYRGSNQPQHF
CDR3 DNA: TGTGCCAGTAGTACACGGGGGTATCGCGGTAGCAATCAGCCCCAGCATTTT

D gene: TRBD1
V gene: TRBV27
J gene: TRBJ2-7
clone size: NA
CDR3 protein: CASSPAGTGIYEQYF
CDR3 DNA: TGTGCCAGCAGTCCTGCCGGGACAGGTATATACGAGCAGTACTTC

D gene: TRBD1
V gene: TRBV4-1
J gene: TRBJ1-4
clone size: NA
CDR3 protein: CASSQEAPPQGLDEELFF
CDR3 DNA: TGCGCCAGCAGCCAAGAGGCCCCCCCACAGGGGCTCGATGAGGAATTGTTTTTT

D gene: NA
V gene: TRBV6-1
J gene: TRBJ2-7
clone size: NA
CDR3 protein: CATHDSLRYEQYF
CDR3 DNA: TGTGCCACCCACGACAGTCTTAGATACGAGCAGTACTTC

D gene: NA
V gene: TRBV9
J gene: TRBJ1-1
clone size: NA
CDR3 protein: CASSPVGDTEAFF
CDR3 DNA: TGTGCCAGCAGCCCAGTCGGTGACACTGAAGCTTTCTTT

D gene: NA
V gene: TRBV6-5
J gene: TRBJ2-7
clone size: NA
CDR3 protein: CASSYPTDSYEQYF
CDR3 DNA: TGTGCCAGCAGTTACCCGACGGACAGCTACGAGCAGTACTTC

D gene: TRBD1
V gene: TRBV14
J gene: TRBJ1-2
clone size: once
CDR3 protein: CASSRTGDYGYTF
CDR3 DNA: TGTGCCAGCAGCCGAACAGGGGACTATGGCTACACCTTC

D gene: TRBD2
V gene: TRBV27
J gene: TRBJ2-1
clone size: NA
CDR3 protein: CASRWTSGSEQFF
CDR3 DNA: TGTGCCAGCAGGTGGACTAGCGGGAGTGAGCAGTTCTTC

D gene: NA
V gene: TRBV5-6
J gene: TRBJ1-5
clone size: NA
CDR3 protein: CASSYGVIGQPQHF
CDR3 DNA: TGTGCCAGCAGCTACGGGGTGATAGGTCAGCCCCAGCATTTT

D gene: TRBD2
V gene: TRBV27
J gene: TRBJ2-2
clone size: NA
CDR3 protein: CASSLSPPSGGNTGELFF
CDR3 DNA: TGTGCCAGCAGTTTATCGCCCCCTAGCGGGGGGAACACCGGGGAGCTGTTTTTT

D gene: NA
V gene: TRBV10-3
J gene: TRBJ2-2
clone size: once
CDR3 protein: CAISESRGLFF
CDR3 DNA: TGTGCCATCAGTGAATCCCGGGGGCTGTTTTTT

D gene: NA
V gene: TRBV5-6
J gene: TRBJ1-4
clone size: NA
CDR3 protein: CASSLVRTTNEKLFF
CDR3 DNA: TGTGCCAGCAGCTTGGTGCGAACAACTAATGAAAAACTGTTTTTT

D gene: NA
V gene: TRBV6-1
J gene: TRBJ2-7
clone size: NA
CDR3 protein: CASSDGLTGPYEQYF
CDR3 DNA: TGTGCCAGCAGCGATGGGTTGACAGGACCCTACGAGCAGTACTTC

D gene: NA
V gene: TRBV9
J gene: TRBJ2-2
clone size: NA
CDR3 protein: CASSSPNTGELFF
CDR3 DNA: TGTGCCAGCAGCTCCCCAAACACCGGGGAGCTGTTTTTT

D gene: NA
V gene: TRBV6-5
J gene: TRBJ2-7
clone size: NA
CDR3 protein: CASSYPGSYEQYF
CDR3 DNA: TGTGCCAGCAGTTACCCGGGGTCCTACGAGCAGTACTTC